These 23 T cell receptor beta chains share one sample of origin, sequenced in a study of cytomegalovirus exposure and HLA in healthy donors. The PCR ran on 60 Vbeta and 13 Jbeta primers. Clones were sequenced by immunoSEQ multiplex PCR, and TCRdb holds only the in-frame ones, with some missing. This table has about 130,000 clones, approximately 80% appearing once. Input material: PBMCs. The receptors shown here come from a man aged 30 to 39 in good health and CMV-seropositive.

Written as DNA, the CDR3 is TGTGCCAGCAGCTTACAGGGGTTCGGCAACTACGAGCAGTACTTC. The encoded protein is CASSLQGFGNYEQYF. The chain couples TRBV7-9 to TRBJ2-7; perhaps TRBD1 as D (6 bases). Germline-derived CDR1 and CDR2 are SEHNR and FQNEAQ (reference sequence). The CDR3 sequence is 15 residues long. Trimming stripped 2 bases from V and 3 bases from J, with 14 bases between.

V and J are TRBV7-2 and TRBJ2-3; TRBD2 is a possible D gene (6 bases). Trimming pared 0 bases from V and 3 bases from J, leaving 7 bases between. Germline V gives CDR1 SGHTA, CDR2 FQGNSA. The CDR3 runs 14 residues. CDR3: CASSLARGTDTQYF. The CDR3 nucleotides are TGTGCCAGCAGCTTAGCTCGGGGGACAGATACGCAGTATTTT.

The chain links TRBV10-3 to TRBJ1-1; D unresolved. The CDR3 length is 17 residues. V dropped 5 bases and J dropped 0 bases, with 19 bases sitting between them. CDR1 ENHRY and CDR2 SYGVKD come from the germline V gene. The CDR3 sequence: CAISPAVTRSLNTEAFF. DNA for the CDR3: TGTGCCATCAGTCCCGCTGTTACGAGGTCCTTGAACACTGAAGCTTTCTTT.

The genes are TRBV12-5 and TRBJ2-2; TRBD2 is a possible D gene (6 bases). V was shortened by 6 bases and J by 1 base, with 12 bases between the two germline ends. The length of the CDR3 is 15 residues. Looked up from germline, CDR1 is LGHNT and CDR2 is FRNRAP. The CDR3 DNA reads as TGTGCTAGTGGACTCGGGGGTTGGAACACCGGGGAGCTGTTTTTT. Its protein is CASGLGGWNTGELFF.

The CDR3 here is CASSLWTSGAQYF. DNA of the CDR3: TGTGCCAGCAGCTTATGGACTTCGGGGGCCCAGTACTTC. The chain combines TRBV11-2 with TRBJ2-5; possible D gene TRBD2, 6 bases. The CDR3 has 13 residues. CDR1 and CDR2 from the germline V gene are SGHAT and FQNNGV. V was shortened by 2 bases and J by 9 bases, with 13 bases between the two germline ends. The full variable domain, with the rest looked up from reference TRBV11-2 and TRBJ2-5, is EAGVAQSPRYKIIEKRQSVAFWCNPISGHATLYWYQQILGQGPKLLIQFQNNGVVDDSQLPKDRFSAERLKGVDSTLKIQPAKLEDSAVYLCASSLWTSGAQYFGPGTRLLVL.

The V call is TRBV6-5, the J call TRBJ1-2, with a possible D match to TRBD1 (6 bases). Germline V CDR1 and CDR2: MNHEY, SVGAGI. V was shortened by 6 bases and J by 8 bases, with 13 bases between the two germline ends. The CDR3 sequence is 12 residues long. The CDR3 coding sequence is TGTGCCAGCAGCTCTATTACAGGGGGCTACACCTTC. Amino acid sequence: CASSSITGGYTF.

This sequence joins TRBV5-4 and TRBJ1-2, with a weak D call TRBD1 (6 bases). CDR3 length: 14 amino acids. From germline, CDR1 is SGHNT and CDR2 YYREEE (reference sequence). Trimming took off 0 bases at V and 6 bases at J, with 12 bases between the two ends. CDR3 region: CASSLAPGGDGYTF. Here the CDR3 DNA reads TGTGCCAGCAGCTTGGCCCCGGGGGGCGATGGCTACACCTTC.

Judged by abundance, this clone is medium-sized. J is TRBJ2-2 and V is TRBV6-4, with D possibly TRBD1 on 6 matching bases. The CDR3 covers 17 residues. Looked up from germline, CDR1 is MRHNA and CDR2 is SNTAGT. V lost 0 bases and J lost 1, with 12 bases in between. The chain's CDR3 is CASSDSPPGQNTGELFF. Written as DNA, the CDR3 is TGTGCCAGCAGTGACTCCCCCCCGGGACAGAACACCGGGGAGCTGTTTTTT.

The rearrangement links TRBV12-5 to TRBJ2-1; 10 nucleotides line up with TRBD2. V was clipped by 0 bases and J by 5 bases; unmatched bases: 7. The CDR3 consists of 17 residues. Germline lookup yields CDR1 LGHNT and CDR2 FRNRAP. CDR3 sequence: CASGLVILAGAHNEQFF. The CDR3 nucleotides are TGTGCTAGTGGTTTGGTTATCCTAGCGGGGGCGCACAATGAGCAGTTCTTC.

This chain uses TRBV6-5 with TRBJ2-7, with a possible D match to TRBD2 (5 bases). The CDR3 extends over 14 amino acids. The V gene's germline CDR1 is MNHEY and CDR2 SVGAGI. Trimming pared 1 base from V and 5 bases from J, leaving 12 bases between. The CDR3 reads CASSYFGSWDEQYF. CDR3 DNA sequence: TGTGCCAGCAGTTACTTTGGGAGCTGGGACGAGCAGTACTTC.

This chain connects TRBV7-9 to TRBJ2-2, with unresolved D. CDR3 length: 14 residues. CDR1 is SEHNR, CDR2 FQNEAQ, per germline (reference sequence). Deletions cut 7 bases from V and 2 bases from J, with 11 bases between. CDR3 loop: CASIQRYNTGELFF. In DNA form, the CDR3 reads TGTGCCAGCATACAGAGATACAACACCGGGGAGCTGTTTTTT.

This chain uses TRBV6-5 with TRBJ2-3; 7 bases map to TRBD2. Per the germline V gene, CDR1 is MNHEY and CDR2 is SVGAGI. With 5 bases clipped from V and 6 bases from J, the junction kept 11 bases outside the gene matches. This CDR3 has 15 residues. CDR3 DNA sequence: TGTGCCAGCAGTCACCAGGGCGGGAGTCCGGATACGCAGTATTTT. Protein: CASSHQGGSPDTQYF.

This clone was seen more than once but under ten times. V gene TRBV4-1 combines with J gene TRBJ2-3; TRBD2 matches 8 bases. From germline, CDR1 is MGHRA and CDR2 YSYEKL. The CDR3 loop spans 15 amino acids. J lost 5 bases, V lost 3 bases, and 7 bases had no gene match. The CDR3 DNA sequence: TGCGCCAGCAGCCATAACGGGGGGGCTGGAGATACGCAGTATTTT. This sequence encodes CASSHNGGAGDTQYF.

The chain has TRBV6-1 and TRBJ1-5; D may be TRBD1 (5 bases). V was clipped by 1 base and J by 5 bases, with 9 bases between them. The CDR3 consists of 14 residues. The germline V gene has CDR1 MNHNS and CDR2 SASEGT. CDR3 in DNA: TGTGCCAGCAGTGAAGGGGGGGTCTATCAGCCCCAGCATTTT. Translated: CASSEGGVYQPQHF.

The chain employs TRBV4-1 and TRBJ2-7; possible D gene TRBD2, 6 bases. The CDR3 sequence is 13 residues long. Per germline, CDR1 MGHRA and CDR2 YSYEKL. V lost 3 bases and J 7 bases, leaving 13 bases between the germline ends. CDR3 coding DNA: TGCGCCAGCAGCCACGCGGGATCGGTAGAGCAGTACTTC. Translation gives CASSHAGSVEQYF.

The V gene is TRBV6-5, the J gene TRBJ2-5; a possible D gene is TRBD2 (6 bases). V lost 6 bases, J lost 4 bases, and 12 bases lay in between. Looked up from germline, CDR1 is MNHEY and CDR2 is SVGAGI. There are 13 residues in the CDR3. CDR3 sequence (DNA): TGTGCCAGCAGGGAGACTAGTAGAGAGACCCAGTACTTC. Protein sequence: CASRETSRETQYF.

V and J are TRBV27 and TRBJ2-2, with D possibly being TRBD1 (6 bases). Germline assignment: CDR1 MNHEY and CDR2 SMNVEV (reference sequence). The CDR3 is made up of 14 amino acids. V was trimmed by 6 bases and J by 4 bases, leaving 12 bases between them. The CDR3 bases are TGTGCCAGCAGCTTCACAGGGATCACCGGGGAGCTGTTTTTT. Its translation is CASSFTGITGELFF.

The chain combines TRBV7-9 with TRBJ1-1; D ambiguous. The germline V gene has CDR1 SEHNR and CDR2 FQNEAQ (reference sequence). V shed 1 base and J shed 3 bases, with 9 bases lying between them. CDR3 length equals 14 residues. CDR3 DNA: TGTGCCAGCAGCTTAGACAGTTGGTACACTGAAGCTTTCTTT. Translated: CASSLDSWYTEAFF.

Worth noting for this clone: The sample has other DNA sequences that encode this CDR3 too. The rearrangement links TRBV6-6 to TRBJ1-2; D not certain. The CDR3 spans 13 residues. The V end lost 10 bases, the J end lost 4 bases, and 16 bases lay between the germline ends. Germline V lookup: CDR1 MNHNY, CDR2 SVGAGI (reference sequence). In DNA, the CDR3 is TGTGCCATTATGGACGGAGGAACCTATGGCTACACCTTC. Protein product: CAIMDGGTYGYTF.

The gene calls are TRBV30 and TRBJ2-2; possibly TRBD2 for D (6 bases). V dropped 0 bases and J dropped 5 bases, with 7 bases sitting between them. Germline loops: CDR1 GTSNPN, CDR2 SVGIG (reference sequence). The CDR3 has 13 residues. In nucleotides, the CDR3 is TGTGCCTGGAGTGTACGGGGGACCGGGGAGCTGTTTTTT. It codes for CAWSVRGTGELFF. Combining the CDR3 with reference TRBV30 and TRBJ2-2 gives the whole variable domain SQTIHQWPATLVQPVGSPLSLECTVEGTSNPNLYWYRQAAGRGLQLLFYSVGIGQISSEVPQNLSASRPQDRQFILSSKKLLLSDSGFYLCAWSVRGTGELFFGEGSRLTVL.

This chain links TRBV5-1 with TRBJ1-5; D might be TRBD1 (5 bases). The V and J ends lost 0 bases and 4 bases respectively, with 8 bases between them. CDR3 size: 14 residues. The germline gives CDR1 SGHRS, CDR2 YFSETQ. CDR3 loop: CASSLAGGNQPQHF. CDR3 DNA: TGCGCCAGCAGCTTGGCCGGGGGAAATCAGCCCCAGCATTTT.

This chain uses TRBV29-1 with TRBJ2-7; D is possibly TRBD2 (6 bases). The germline V and J ends were trimmed by 4 bases and 1 base, with 11 bases remaining between them. The germline CDR1 and CDR2 sequences are SQVTM and ANQGSEA. This CDR3 is 13 amino acids long. The CDR3 nucleotides read TGCAGCGTTGTGGGGGACTTTTCCTACGAGCAGTACTTC. Translation: CSVVGDFSYEQYF.

The CDR3 DNA is TGTGCAAGTCGCTTAGTCCCCAGGGTTCTAACCCTCCACTTT. It yields the protein CASRLVPRVLTLHF. The rearrangement joins TRBV12-2 to TRBJ1-6; TRBD1, as called in the table, went unchecked against the DNA. TRBV12-2 counts as a pseudogene. The length of the CDR3 is 14 residues.